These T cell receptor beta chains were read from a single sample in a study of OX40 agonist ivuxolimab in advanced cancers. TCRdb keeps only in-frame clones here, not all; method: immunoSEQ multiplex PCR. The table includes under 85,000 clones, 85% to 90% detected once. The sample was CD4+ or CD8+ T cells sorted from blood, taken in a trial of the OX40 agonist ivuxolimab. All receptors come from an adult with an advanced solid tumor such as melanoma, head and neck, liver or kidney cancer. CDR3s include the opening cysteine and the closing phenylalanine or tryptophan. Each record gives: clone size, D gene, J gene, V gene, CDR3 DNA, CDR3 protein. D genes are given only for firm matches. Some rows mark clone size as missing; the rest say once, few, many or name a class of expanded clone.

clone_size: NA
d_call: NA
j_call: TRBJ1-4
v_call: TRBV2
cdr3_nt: TGTGCCAGCTACGGCCCCCTCGCGCAAAAACTGTTTTTT
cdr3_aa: CASYGPLAQKLFF

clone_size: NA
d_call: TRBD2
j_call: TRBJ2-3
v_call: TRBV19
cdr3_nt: TGTGCCAGCACCTGGACTAGCGGGGTTGTAGATACGCAGTATTTT
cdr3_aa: CASTWTSGVVDTQYF

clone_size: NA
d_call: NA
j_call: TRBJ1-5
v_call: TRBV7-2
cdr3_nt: TGTGCCAGCAGCCGAGGGAGTATTAGCAATCAGCCCCAGCATTTT
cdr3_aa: CASSRGSISNQPQHF

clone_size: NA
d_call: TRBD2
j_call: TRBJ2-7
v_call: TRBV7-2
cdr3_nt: TGTGCCAGCAGCTTAGCCGGGGGACTAGCGGGGGGCTACGAGCAGTACTTC
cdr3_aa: CASSLAGGLAGGYEQYF

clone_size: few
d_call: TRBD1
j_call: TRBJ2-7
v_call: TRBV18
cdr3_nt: TGTGCCAGCTCACCCCCGGGACAGGGGGCGAGGGAGCAGTACTTC
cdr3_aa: CASSPPGQGAREQYF

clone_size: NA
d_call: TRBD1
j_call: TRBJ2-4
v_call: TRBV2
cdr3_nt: TGTGCCAGCAGTGCGCCGGGACAGGGGGTTCTTCAGTACTTC
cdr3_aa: CASSAPGQGVLQYF

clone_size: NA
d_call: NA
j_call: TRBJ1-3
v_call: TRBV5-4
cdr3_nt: TGTGCCAGCAGCCCCCGGCAAGGGGACTCTGGAAACACCATATATTTT
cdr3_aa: CASSPRQGDSGNTIYF

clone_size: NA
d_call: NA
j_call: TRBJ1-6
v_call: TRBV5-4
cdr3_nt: TGTGCCAGCAGCTTGCCAGGCTCCTATAATTCACCCCTCCACTTT
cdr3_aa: CASSLPGSYNSPLHF

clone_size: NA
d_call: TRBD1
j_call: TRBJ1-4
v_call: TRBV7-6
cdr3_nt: TGTGCCAGCAGCTTAGTGACAGGGAATGAAAAACTGTTTTTT
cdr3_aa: CASSLVTGNEKLFF

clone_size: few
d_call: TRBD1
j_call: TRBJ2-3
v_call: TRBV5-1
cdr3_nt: TGCGCCAGCAGCTCGGGGACAGGGGGCACAGATACGCAGTATTTT
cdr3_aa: CASSSGTGGTDTQYF

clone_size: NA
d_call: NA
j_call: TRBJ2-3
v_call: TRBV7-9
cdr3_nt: TGTGCCAGCAGCTTAGGTTGGGTGTACAGGTCAACAGATACGCAGTATTTT
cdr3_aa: CASSLGWVYRSTDTQYF

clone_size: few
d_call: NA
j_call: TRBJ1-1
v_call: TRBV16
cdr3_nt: TGTGCCAGCAGCCAACCCGTCCAGGGCCCTGAAGCTTTCTTT
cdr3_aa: CASSQPVQGPEAFF

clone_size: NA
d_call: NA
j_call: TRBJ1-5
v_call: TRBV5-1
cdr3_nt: TGCGCCAGCAACTTCGTCTATGCCAATCAGCCCCAGCATTTT
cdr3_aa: CASNFVYANQPQHF

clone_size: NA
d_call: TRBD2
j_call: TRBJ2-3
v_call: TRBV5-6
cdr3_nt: TGTGCCAGCTGCTATAGTAGCGGGGGGGCCGCAGATACGCAGTATTTT
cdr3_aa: CASCYSSGGAADTQYF

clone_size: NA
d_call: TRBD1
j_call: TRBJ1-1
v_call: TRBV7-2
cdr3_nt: TGTGCCAGCAGCCCGAGACAGGGGATGAACACTGAAGCTTTCTTT
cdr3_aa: CASSPRQGMNTEAFF

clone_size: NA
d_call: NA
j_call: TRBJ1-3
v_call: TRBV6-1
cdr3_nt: TGTGCCAGCAGTGATGAAAGGCGAGGGTCTGGAAACACCATATATTTT
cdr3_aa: CASSDERRGSGNTIYF

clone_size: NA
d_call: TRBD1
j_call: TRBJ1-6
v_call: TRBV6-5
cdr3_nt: TGTGCCAGCAGTTACTCAGGGACAGGGATTTCACCCCTCCACTTT
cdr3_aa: CASSYSGTGISPLHF

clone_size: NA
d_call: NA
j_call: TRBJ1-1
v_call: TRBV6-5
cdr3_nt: TGTGCCAGCAGTTACCAGGGATCCACTGAAGCTTTCTTT
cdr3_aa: CASSYQGSTEAFF

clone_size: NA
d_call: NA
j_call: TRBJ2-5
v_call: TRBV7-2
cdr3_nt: TGTGCCAGCAGCTTATTACAAGGGGCACAAGAGACCCAGTACTTC
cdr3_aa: CASSLLQGAQETQYF

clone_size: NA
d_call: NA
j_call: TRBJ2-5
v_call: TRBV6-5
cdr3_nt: TGTGCCAGCTGGACAGCGGCCCCCCAGGAGACCCAGTACTTC
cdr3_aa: CASWTAAPQETQYF

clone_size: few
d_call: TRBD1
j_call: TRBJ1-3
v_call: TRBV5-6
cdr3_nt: TGTGCCAGCAGCCCGGGACAGGGTGCGCACACCATATATTTT
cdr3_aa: CASSPGQGAHTIYF

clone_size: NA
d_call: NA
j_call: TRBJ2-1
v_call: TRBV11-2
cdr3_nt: TGTGCCAGCAGCCCCCTGACAAGAGGGGGGGCGAATGAGCAGTTCTTC
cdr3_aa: CASSPLTRGGANEQFF

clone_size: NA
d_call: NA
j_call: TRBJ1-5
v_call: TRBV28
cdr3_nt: TGTGCCAGCAGTTTGCCGGGGCAGCCCCAGCATTTT
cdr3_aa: CASSLPGQPQHF

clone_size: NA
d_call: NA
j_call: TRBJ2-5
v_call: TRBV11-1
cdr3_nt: TGTGCCAGCAGCATACTTGTTGGGGGGCCGGAGACCCAGTACTTC
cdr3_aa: CASSILVGGPETQYF

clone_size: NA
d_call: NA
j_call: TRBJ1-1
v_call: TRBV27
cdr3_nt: TGTGCCAGCAGGTCCTCCGCTTGGGGGGCGGCGAACACTGAAGCTTTCTTT
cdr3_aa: CASRSSAWGAANTEAFF

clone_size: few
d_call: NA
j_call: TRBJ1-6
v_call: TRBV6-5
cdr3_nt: TGTGCCAGCAGTTACTGGGCAGGCCAGGGATCACCCCTCCACTTT
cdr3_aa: CASSYWAGQGSPLHF

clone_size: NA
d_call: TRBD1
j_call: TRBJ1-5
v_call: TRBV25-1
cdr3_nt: TGTGCCAGCAGTGAATGGACAGGGAATCAGCCCCAGCATTTT
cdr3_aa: CASSEWTGNQPQHF

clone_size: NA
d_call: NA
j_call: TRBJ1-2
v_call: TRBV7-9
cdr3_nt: TGTGCCAGCAGTCCTGGGACCTATGGCTACACCTTC
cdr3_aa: CASSPGTYGYTF

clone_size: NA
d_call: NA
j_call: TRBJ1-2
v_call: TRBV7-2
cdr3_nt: TGTGCCAGCAGCCCCACTTCCGACAACCCTGTCTGGGGCTACACCTTC
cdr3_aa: CASSPTSDNPVWGYTF

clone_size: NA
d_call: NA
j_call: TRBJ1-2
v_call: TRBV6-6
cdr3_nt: TGTGCCAGCAGTTACTTGCAGGATGGCTACACCTTC
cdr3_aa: CASSYLQDGYTF

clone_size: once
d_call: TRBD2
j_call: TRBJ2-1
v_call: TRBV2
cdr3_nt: TGTGCCAGCAGTCCCATAGCGGGGGGTAACAATGAGCAGTTCTTC
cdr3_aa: CASSPIAGGNNEQFF

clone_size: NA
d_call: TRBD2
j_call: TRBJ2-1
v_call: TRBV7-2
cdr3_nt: TGTGCCAGCAGCTTAGTCCTAGCGGGGGCATGGGGCAATGAGCAGTTCTTC
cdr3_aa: CASSLVLAGAWGNEQFF

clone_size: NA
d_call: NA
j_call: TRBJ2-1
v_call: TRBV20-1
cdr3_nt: TGCAGTGCTAACTCCGTGAGTGAGCAGTTCTTC
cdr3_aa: CSANSVSEQFF

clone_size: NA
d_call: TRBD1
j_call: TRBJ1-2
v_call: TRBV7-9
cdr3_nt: TGTGCCAGCACCCCCATCGGGACAGGCGTCTATGGCTACACCTTC
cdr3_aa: CASTPIGTGVYGYTF

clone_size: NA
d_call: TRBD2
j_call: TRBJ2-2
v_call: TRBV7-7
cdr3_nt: TGTGCTAGCAGCGGTAGCGGGGGGGTCGCCGGGGAGCTGTTTTTT
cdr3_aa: CASSGSGGVAGELFF